These 28 T cell receptor beta chains were sequenced from one sample in a study of tumor-infiltrating lymphocytes in primary liver carcinoma. Starting from 500 ng of total RNA, TCR beta cDNA was produced with a primer in the constant region. Three nested multiplex PCR rounds of slightly modified ARM-PCR generated TCR beta libraries. Running roughly 10 cycles apiece, the first two PCR rounds relied on TRBV1-TRBV30 forward primers together with a C-beta reverse primer. TCRdb reprocessed the multiplex PCR reads with MiXCR, giving one entry per CDR3 protein. Here the sample spans 150,000 to 200,000 distinct CDR3 sequences, approximately 64% being singletons. Blood RNA originated from unsorted whole blood, with germline DNA additionally extracted. The sample was peripheral blood. Receptors originate from a woman aged 55-69 years with primary liver carcinoma and hepatitis B virus infection.

The V call is TRBV11-2, the J call TRBJ1-5; possible D gene TRBD1, 5 bases. V was shortened by 5 bases and J by 1 base, with 12 bases between the two germline ends. This CDR3 spans 15 amino acids. Germline V gene sequence: CDR1 SGHAT, CDR2 FQNNGV. CDR3 protein: CASSHTGVSNQPQHF. The CDR3 DNA follows: TGTGCCAGCAGCCATACAGGAGTCAGCAATCAGCCCCAGCATTTT.

V usage is TRBV16 and J usage is TRBJ1-5, with D unclear. The J call is doubtful: the DNA matches TRBJ2-3 better. CDR1 and CDR2 from the germline V gene are KGHSY and FQNENV. The CDR3 runs to 12 residues. CDR3 sequence reads: CASSHGSQPQYF. CDR3 in DNA: TGTGCCAGCAGCCACGGGTCTCAGCCTCAGTATTTT.

The V and J genes are TRBV5-1 and TRBJ2-1, with TRBD2 identical over 7 bases. V lost 0 bases and J lost 8; bases outside the gene matches: 8. This CDR3 is built from 15 residues. Germline V gene lookup returns CDR1 SGHRS and CDR2 YFSETQ. CDR3 coding DNA: TGCGCCAGCAGCTTGGTGTCTAGCGGTCACGATGAGCAGTTCTTC. It encodes CASSLVSSGHDEQFF.

For this clonotype: A read error may be the cause here, since a much bigger clone is one base away. This chain uses TRBV6-1 with TRBJ2-6, with D possibly matching TRBD1 (5 bases). This CDR3 is built from 16 residues. CDR1 MNHNS and CDR2 SASEGT come from the germline V gene. V dropped 4 bases and J dropped 2 bases, with 12 bases sitting between them. CDR3 sequence: CASSGALGPGANVLTF. The CDR3 DNA is TGTGCCAGCAGTGGAGCGCTGGGGCCTGGGGCCAACGTCCTGACTTTC.

As concerns this clonotype: This may arise from a read error, as a much more abundant clone is one base away. The chain recombines TRBV6-6 with TRBJ1-4; D is undetermined. The germline V gene encodes CDR1 MNHNY and CDR2 SVGAGI (reference sequence). The CDR3 sequence is 17 residues long. Trimming took 6 bases from V and 1 from J, leaving 18 bases between them. The CDR3 spells CASSPPIGRGTNEKLFF. CDR3 bases: TGTGCCAGCAGCCCTCCGATAGGGCGGGGAACTAATGAAAAACTGTTTTTT.

This chain connects TRBV29-1 to TRBJ1-1, with 7 bases that match TRBD1. V trimming: 8 bases; J trimming: 4 bases; junction bases outside the gene matches: 13. Germline assignment: CDR1 SQVTM and CDR2 ANQGSEA. The CDR3 extends over 14 amino acids. CDR3 coding DNA: TGCAGCACGGTTAGACAGGGAGGTGCCACTGAAGCTTTCTTT. Residues: CSTVRQGGATEAFF.

The DNA for the CDR3 is TGTGCCACCGACCCTCTAGCGGGAGTAGGAACCGGGGAGCTGTTTTTT. It specifies CATDPLAGVGTGELFF. The gene calls are TRBV28 and TRBJ2-2, with 10 bases that match TRBD2. Germline V gene lookup returns CDR1 MDHEN and CDR2 SYDVKM. The V gene end was trimmed by 10 bases and the J gene end by 5 bases; junction bases not matched to a gene: 13. This CDR3 has 16 residues.

The chain carries TRBV4-1 and TRBJ1-2; D remains unclear. Germline V CDR1 and CDR2: MGHRA, YSYEKL. The CDR3 has 16 residues. V lost 5 bases to trimming and J lost 8 bases, with 24 bases between them. The CDR3 is CASSYLIVVTSNGYTF. Here the CDR3 DNA reads TGCGCCAGCAGCTACTTGATAGTAGTAACTTCTAACGGCTACACCTTC.

As regards this clonotype: This clone may be a read error of a much larger clone one base away. The rearrangement joins TRBV6-5 to TRBJ1-1; perhaps TRBD1 as D (6 bases). The CDR3 is 16 amino acids. Germline V lookup: CDR1 MNHEY, CDR2 SVGAGI. V was shortened by 5 bases and J by 1 base, with 17 bases between the two germline ends. CDR3 residues: CASSDLSGVGNTEAFF. Here the CDR3 DNA reads TGTGCCAGCAGTGACTTATCAGGGGTCGGGAACACTGAAGCTTTCTTT.

This clonotype was counted at least ten times. The chain recombines TRBV4-1 with TRBJ2-5; TRBD2 matches at 10 bases. After removal of 1 base from V and 5 bases from J, the junction contained 16 bases not matched to a gene. This CDR3 is 19 amino acids long. Germline CDR1 is MGHRA and CDR2 is YSYEKL. This chain's CDR3 is CASSQVGASGSPLRETQYF. CDR3 in DNA: TGCGCCAGCAGCCAAGTGGGAGCTAGCGGGAGCCCCCTCCGGGAGACCCAGTACTTC.

Worth noting for this clonotype: One end of the junction varies from germline; a read error may be responsible. The rearrangement uses TRBV24-1 and TRBJ2-2, with D possibly being TRBD1 (6 bases). Germline V gene lookup returns CDR1 KGHDR and CDR2 SFDVKD. This CDR3 is built from 16 residues. Here the CDR3 reads CVTSDFGQSNTGKLFF. The CDR3 DNA is TGTGTCACCAGTGATTTCGGACAGTCGAACACCGGGAAGCTGTTTTTT.

Points on this clonotype: The junction and the germline gene differ at one end; a read error may be behind it. This rearrangement joins TRBV5-1 to TRBJ2-3, with 11 nucleotides matching TRBD2. CDR1 is SGHRS, CDR2 YFSETQ, per germline. The CDR3 is made up of 15 amino acids. CDR3 in amino acids: CASSRGLADTDMQYF. The CDR3, as DNA: TGCGCCAGCAGCAGGGGACTAGCGGACACAGATATGCAGTATTTT.

This clonotype was found once. Mismatch with germline at one junction end may stem from a read error. The rearrangement uses TRBV11-2 and TRBJ1-2; D is unresolved. CDR1 and CDR2 (germline): SGHAT, FQNNGV. This CDR3 is 18 amino acids long. The CDR3 DNA reads as TGTGTCAGCAGTTTAGATTTGGGGTCGGCGGGTTACTGGGATGGCTACACCTTC. Translated, it gives CVSSLDLGSAGYWDGYTF.

This chain connects TRBV21-1 to TRBJ2-7; the listed D gene, TRBD2, was not tested against the DNA. TRBV21-1 is listed as a pseudogene. The CDR3 runs to 15 residues. CDR3 loop: CASSRGGRPAYEQYF. The CDR3 DNA is TGTGCCAGCAGCCGTGGGGGACGGCCGGCCTACGAGCAGTACTTC.

As to this clonotype: Germline and junction disagree at one end, which may indicate a read error. The V gene is TRBV4-2, the J gene TRBJ2-1; the match to TRBD2 covers 8 bases. Looked up from germline, CDR1 is LGHNA and CDR2 is YNFKEQ. CDR3 size: 15 residues. CDR3 sequence: CTSSQDRTSRSEQFF. In nucleotides, the CDR3 is TGTACCAGCAGCCAAGATAGGACTAGCCGCAGTGAGCAGTTCTTC.

This clonotype appeared a single time. The chain couples TRBV5-1 to TRBJ1-5; D uncertain. The CDR3 is 15 residues long. Trimming shortened V by 0 bases and J by 3 bases, and 10 bases separated the two germline ends. Germline V CDR1 and CDR2: SGHRS, YFSETQ. The CDR3 spells CASSLVVGNNQPQHF. CDR3 coding DNA: TGCGCCAGCAGCTTGGTCGTAGGGAACAATCAGCCCCAGCATTTT.

This chain links TRBV28 with TRBJ2-3, with 7 bases lining up with TRBD2. The germline V gene has CDR1 MDHEN and CDR2 SYDVKM. Germline trimming cut 8 bases from V and 7 bases from J; bases unmatched to any gene: 3. The CDR3 contains 11 residues. The CDR3 DNA reads TGTGCCAGCGGGGACTACTATACGCAGTATTTT. It translates to CASGDYYTQYF.

Regarding this clonotype: A read error may account for a junction end that differs from germline. The chain recombines TRBV5-1 with TRBJ2-1; TRBD2 matches at 11 bases. Germline CDR1 is SGHRS and CDR2 is YFSETQ. The CDR3 runs 16 residues. In nucleotides, the CDR3 is TGCGCCTGCAGCAAGGACCGGGGACTAGCGGTTAATGAGCAGTTCTTC. This codes for CACSKDRGLAVNEQFF.

This sequence joins TRBV7-9 and TRBJ2-5; possibly TRBD1 or TRBD2 for D (5 bases each). The CDR3 totals 15 residues. Per germline, CDR1 SEHNR and CDR2 FQNEAQ (reference sequence). V lost 0 bases, J lost 2 bases, and 10 bases lay in between. The CDR3 coding sequence is TGTGCCAGCAGCTTAGCGAGGGGTGAACAAGAGACCCAGTACTTC. The encoded protein is CASSLARGEQETQYF.

A word on this clonotype: A read error is possible here, since a much larger clone lies one base away. The chain recombines TRBV4-1 with TRBJ1-2, with D possibly matching TRBD1 (5 bases). CDR1 is MGHRA and CDR2 is YSYEKL in the germline V gene. CDR3 length: 14 amino acids. The CDR3 sequence is CASNQPTVSYGYTF. CDR3 sequence (DNA): TGCGCCAGCAACCAACCGACAGTAAGCTATGGCTACACCTTC.

The V call is TRBV28, the J call TRBJ2-3; D call uncertain. The CDR3 spans 13 residues. Looked up from germline, CDR1 is MDHEN and CDR2 is SYDVKM. Trimming removed 5 bases at V and 3 bases at J, with 9 bases between. CDR3 protein: CASSLRWTDTQYF. The CDR3 bases are TGTGCCAGCAGTCTCCGCTGGACAGATACGCAGTATTTT.

This clonotype was counted ten times or more. The V gene is TRBV6-5, the J gene TRBJ1-4; D is ambiguous. CDR3 size: 14 residues. Germline V gene data show CDR1 as MNHEY and CDR2 as SVGAGI. Trimming stripped 5 bases from V and 5 bases from J, with 12 bases between. The CDR3 spells CASSQVWGNEKLFF. The CDR3 nucleotides are TGTGCCAGCAGTCAGGTGTGGGGAAATGAAAAACTGTTTTTT.

As for this clonotype: The junction differs from germline at one of its ends, possibly a read error. The chain uses TRBV11-3 and TRBJ2-1; 7 nucleotides line up with TRBD2. This CDR3 region has 14 residues. The germline V gene has CDR1 SGHNT and CDR2 YENEEA. The CDR3 bases are TGTGTCAGCAGCACTAGCGTGGTCTACAATGAGCAGCTCTTC. As protein: CVSSTSVVYNEQLF.

This clonotype was counted many times. The chain couples TRBV5-1 to TRBJ2-2; D unresolved. The CDR3 contains 13 residues. Germline-derived CDR1 and CDR2 are SGHRS and YFSETQ. Trimming removed 4 bases from V and 7 bases from J, with 11 bases in between. The DNA of the CDR3 is TGCGCCAGCAGCGGGCTGGGCAGCGGGGAGCTGTTTTTT. Protein product: CASSGLGSGELFF.

The chain links TRBV5-4 to TRBJ2-7; 10 bases map to TRBD2. CDR3 length: 14 residues. Germline loops: CDR1 SGHNT, CDR2 YYREEE (reference sequence). V lost 9 bases and J lost 5; bases outside the gene matches: 11. Here the CDR3 reads CAITAGGGYNEQYF. The CDR3 nucleotides read TGTGCCATCACAGCGGGAGGGGGTTACAACGAGCAGTACTTC.

On this clonotype itself: A much larger clone lies a single base off, so this may be a read error. The DNA for the CDR3 is TGTGCCAACAGAGGGGGGGACTATGGCTACACCTTC. This translates into CANRGGDYGYTF. The gene calls are TRBV6-1 and TRBJ1-2; the D gene is possibly TRBD1 (6 bases). Looked up from germline, CDR1 is MNHNS and CDR2 is SASEGT. The ends were cut back, 10 bases at V and 3 bases at J, with 12 bases in the middle. The CDR3 runs to 12 residues.

To note about this clonotype: A much larger clone differs by one base, so this may be a read error. The chain joins TRBV10-2 to TRBJ2-7, with D possibly called TRBD1 or TRBD2 (5 bases each). The CDR3 has 14 residues. The germline V gene encodes CDR1 WSHSY and CDR2 SAAADI. CDR3 in DNA: TGCGCCAGCACACACTGGCCAGGGACCGGCGAGCGGTACTTC. Translating it yields CASTHWPGTGERYF.

Regarding this clonotype: Lacking the conserved final phenylalanine or tryptophan, this CDR3 likely reflects a read error. This chain joins TRBV28 and TRBJ1-2; D ambiguous. The V gene's germline CDR1 is MDHEN and CDR2 SYDVKM. The CDR3 runs 14 residues. Trimming cost V 3 bases and J 8 bases, with 16 bases left between them. The CDR3 reads CASSFLMIRRGYTS. For the CDR3, the DNA is TGTGCCAGCAGTTTTCTCATGATTAGGCGCGGCTACACCTCC.